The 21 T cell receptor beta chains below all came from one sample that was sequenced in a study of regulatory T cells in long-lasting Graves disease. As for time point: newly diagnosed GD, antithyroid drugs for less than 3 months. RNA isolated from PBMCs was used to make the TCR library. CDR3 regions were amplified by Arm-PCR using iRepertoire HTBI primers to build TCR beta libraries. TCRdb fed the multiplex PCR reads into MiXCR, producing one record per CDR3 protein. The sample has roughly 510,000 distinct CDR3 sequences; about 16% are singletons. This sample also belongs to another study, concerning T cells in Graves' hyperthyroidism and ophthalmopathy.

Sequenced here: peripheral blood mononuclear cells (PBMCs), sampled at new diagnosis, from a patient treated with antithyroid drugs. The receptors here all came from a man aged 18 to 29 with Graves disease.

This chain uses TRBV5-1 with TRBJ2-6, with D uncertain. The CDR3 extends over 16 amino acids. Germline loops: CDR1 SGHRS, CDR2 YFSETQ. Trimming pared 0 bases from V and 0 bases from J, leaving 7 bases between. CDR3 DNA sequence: TGCGCCAGCAGCTTGGGTACTACCTCTGGGGCCAACGTCCTGACTTTC. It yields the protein CASSLGTTSGANVLTF. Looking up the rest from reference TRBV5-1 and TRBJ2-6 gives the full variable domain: KAGVTQTPRYLIKTRGQQVTLSCSPISGHRSVSWYQQTPGQGLQFLFEYFSETQRNKGNFPGRFSGRQFSNSRSEMNVSTLELGDSALYLCASSLGTTSGANVLTFGAGSRLTVL.

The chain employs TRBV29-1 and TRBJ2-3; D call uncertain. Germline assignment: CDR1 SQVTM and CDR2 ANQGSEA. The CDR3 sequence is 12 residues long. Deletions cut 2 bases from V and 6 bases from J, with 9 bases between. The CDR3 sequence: CSVESLEDTQYF. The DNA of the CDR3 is TGCAGCGTTGAATCGTTGGAGGATACGCAGTATTTT.

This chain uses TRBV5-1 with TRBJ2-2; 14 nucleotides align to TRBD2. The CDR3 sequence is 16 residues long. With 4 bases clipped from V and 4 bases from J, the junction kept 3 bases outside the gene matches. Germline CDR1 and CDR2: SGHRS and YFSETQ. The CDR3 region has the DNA TGCGCCAGCAGCGGGACTAGCGGGAGTCGCACCGGGGAGCTGTTTTTT. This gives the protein CASSGTSGSRTGELFF.

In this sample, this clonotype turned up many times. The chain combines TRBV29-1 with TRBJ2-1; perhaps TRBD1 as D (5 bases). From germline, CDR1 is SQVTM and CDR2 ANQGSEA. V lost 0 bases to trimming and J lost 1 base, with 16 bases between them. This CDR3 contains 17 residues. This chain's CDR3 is CSVEDLTKGSSYNEQFF. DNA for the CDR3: TGCAGCGTTGAAGATCTAACTAAGGGGTCATCCTACAATGAGCAGTTCTTC.

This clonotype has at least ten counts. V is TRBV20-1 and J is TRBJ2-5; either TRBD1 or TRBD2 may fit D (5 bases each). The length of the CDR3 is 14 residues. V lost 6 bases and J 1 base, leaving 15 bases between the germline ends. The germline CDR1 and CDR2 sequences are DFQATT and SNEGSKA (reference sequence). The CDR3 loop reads CSAGDRILQETQYF. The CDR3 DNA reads TGCAGTGCCGGGGACCGCATTCTCCAAGAGACCCAGTACTTC.

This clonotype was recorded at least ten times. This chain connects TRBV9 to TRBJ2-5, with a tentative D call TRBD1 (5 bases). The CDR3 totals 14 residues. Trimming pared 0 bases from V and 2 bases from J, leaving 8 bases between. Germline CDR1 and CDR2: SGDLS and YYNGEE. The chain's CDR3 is CASSVEQVQETQYF. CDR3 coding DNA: TGTGCCAGCAGCGTAGAACAGGTTCAAGAGACCCAGTACTTC.

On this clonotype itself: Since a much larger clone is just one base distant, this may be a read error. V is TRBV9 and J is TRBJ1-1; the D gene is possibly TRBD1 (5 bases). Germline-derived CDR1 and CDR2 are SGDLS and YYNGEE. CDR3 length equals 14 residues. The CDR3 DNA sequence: TGTACCAGCAGCGTAGGGAGGGGCAACACTGAAGCTTTCTTT. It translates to CTSSVGRGNTEAFF.

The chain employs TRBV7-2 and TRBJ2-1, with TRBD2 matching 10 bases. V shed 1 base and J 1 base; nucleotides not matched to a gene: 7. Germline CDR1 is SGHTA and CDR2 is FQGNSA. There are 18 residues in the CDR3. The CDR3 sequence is CASSLVASGSWSYNEQFF. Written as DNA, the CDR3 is TGTGCCAGCAGCTTAGTGGCTAGCGGGAGTTGGTCCTACAATGAGCAGTTCTTC.

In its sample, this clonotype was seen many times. The CDR3 nucleotides are TGTGCCTGGACGTATTCCAGGGGCACTGAAGCTTTCTTT. The encoded protein is CAWTYSRGTEAFF. This chain links TRBV30 with TRBJ1-1, with a possible D match to TRBD1 (6 bases). Germline V gene sequence: CDR1 GTSNPN, CDR2 SVGIG (reference sequence). Trimming pared 4 bases from V and 4 bases from J, leaving 13 bases between. The CDR3 covers 13 residues.

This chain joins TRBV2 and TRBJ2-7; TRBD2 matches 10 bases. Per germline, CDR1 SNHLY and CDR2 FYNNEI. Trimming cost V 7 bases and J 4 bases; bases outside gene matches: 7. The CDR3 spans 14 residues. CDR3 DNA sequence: TGTGCCAGCAAAACTAGCGGGATAGGGTACGAGCAGTACTTC. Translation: CASKTSGIGYEQYF.

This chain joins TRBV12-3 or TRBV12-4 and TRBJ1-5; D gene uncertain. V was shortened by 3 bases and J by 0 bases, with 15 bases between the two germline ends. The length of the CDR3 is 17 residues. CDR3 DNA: TGTGCCAGCAGTTTGTCGTCAGGACCTTATAGCAATCAGCCCCAGCATTTT. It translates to CASSLSSGPYSNQPQHF.

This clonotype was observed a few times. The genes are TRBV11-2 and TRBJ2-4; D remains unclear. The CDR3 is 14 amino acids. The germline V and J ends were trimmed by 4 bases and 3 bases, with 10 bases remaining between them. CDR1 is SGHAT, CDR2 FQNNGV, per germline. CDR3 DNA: TGTGCCAGCAGCTCCCTTTTAGGCAAAAACATTCAGTACTTC. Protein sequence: CASSSLLGKNIQYF.

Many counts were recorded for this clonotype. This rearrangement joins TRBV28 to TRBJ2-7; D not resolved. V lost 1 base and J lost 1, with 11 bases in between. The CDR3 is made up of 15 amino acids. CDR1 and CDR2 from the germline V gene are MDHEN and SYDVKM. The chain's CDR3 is CASSLSAALSYEQYF. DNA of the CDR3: TGTGCCAGCAGTTTATCGGCAGCCCTATCCTACGAGCAGTACTTC.

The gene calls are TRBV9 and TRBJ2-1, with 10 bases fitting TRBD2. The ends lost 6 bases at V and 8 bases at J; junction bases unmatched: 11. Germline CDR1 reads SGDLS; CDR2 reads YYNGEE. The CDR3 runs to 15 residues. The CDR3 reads CASNIGTSVVDEQFF. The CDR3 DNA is TGTGCCAGCAATATCGGGACTAGCGTCGTGGATGAGCAGTTCTTC. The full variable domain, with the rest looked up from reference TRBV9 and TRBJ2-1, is DSGVTQTPKHLITATGQRVTLRCSPRSGDLSVYWYQQSLDQGLQFLIQYYNGEERAKGNILERFSAQQFPDLHSELNLSSLELGDSALYFCASNIGTSVVDEQFFGPGTRLTVL.

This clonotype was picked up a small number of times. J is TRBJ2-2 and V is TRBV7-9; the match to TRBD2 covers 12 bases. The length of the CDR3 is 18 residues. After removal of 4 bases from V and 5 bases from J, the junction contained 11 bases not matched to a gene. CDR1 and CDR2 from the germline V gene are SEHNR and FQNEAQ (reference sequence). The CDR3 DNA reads TGTGCCAGCAGCTCAAGGCGGCTAGCGGGAGGGCGGACCGGGGAGCTGTTTTTT. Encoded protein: CASSSRRLAGGRTGELFF.

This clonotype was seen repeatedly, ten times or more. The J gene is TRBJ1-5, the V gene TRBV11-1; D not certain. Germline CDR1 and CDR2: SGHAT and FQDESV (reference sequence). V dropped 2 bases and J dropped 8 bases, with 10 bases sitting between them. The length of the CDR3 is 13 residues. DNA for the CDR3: TGTGCCAGCAGCTTACAGAGTACCGAGCCCCAGCATTTT. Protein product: CASSLQSTEPQHF. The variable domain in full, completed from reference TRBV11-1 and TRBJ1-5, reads EAEVAQSPRYKITEKSQAVAFWCDPISGHATLYWYRQILGQGPELLVQFQDESVVDDSQLPKDRFSAERLKGVDSTLKIQPAELGDSAMYLCASSLQSTEPQHFGDGTRLSIL.

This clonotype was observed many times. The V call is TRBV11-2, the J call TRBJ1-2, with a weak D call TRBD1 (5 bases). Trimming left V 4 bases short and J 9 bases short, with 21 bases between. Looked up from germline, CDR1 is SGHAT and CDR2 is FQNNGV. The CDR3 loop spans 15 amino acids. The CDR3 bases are TGTGCCAGCAGCTCCCGACGGGGGGGAATGGTGAGCTACACCTTC. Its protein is CASSSRRGGMVSYTF.

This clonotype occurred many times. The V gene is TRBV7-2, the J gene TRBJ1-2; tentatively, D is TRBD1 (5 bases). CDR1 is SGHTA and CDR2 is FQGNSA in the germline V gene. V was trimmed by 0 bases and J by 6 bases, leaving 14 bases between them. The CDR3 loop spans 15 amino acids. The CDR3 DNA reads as TGTGCCAGCAGCTTAGCGGGGGGGGTGCGGAATGGCTACACCTTC. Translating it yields CASSLAGGVRNGYTF.

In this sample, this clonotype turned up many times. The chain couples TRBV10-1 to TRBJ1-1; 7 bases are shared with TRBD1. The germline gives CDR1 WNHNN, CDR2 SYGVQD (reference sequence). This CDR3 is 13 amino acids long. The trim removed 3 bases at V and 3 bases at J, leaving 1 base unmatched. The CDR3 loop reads CASSDTGDTEAFF. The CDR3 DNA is TGCGCCAGCAGTGATACAGGGGACACTGAAGCTTTCTTT.

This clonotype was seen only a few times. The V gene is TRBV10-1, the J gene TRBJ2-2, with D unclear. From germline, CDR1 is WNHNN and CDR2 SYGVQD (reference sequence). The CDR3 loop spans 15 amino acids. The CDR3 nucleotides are TGCGCGACCGCCCCCGGCTTATCGAACACCGGGGAGCTGTTTTTT. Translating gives CATAPGLSNTGELFF.

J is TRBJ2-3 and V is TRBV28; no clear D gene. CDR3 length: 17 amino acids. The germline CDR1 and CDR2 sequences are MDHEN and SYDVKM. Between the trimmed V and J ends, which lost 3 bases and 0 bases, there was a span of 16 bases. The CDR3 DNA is TGTGCCAGCAGTTTGTACTTCGGACCGGGTAGCACAGATACGCAGTATTTT. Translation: CASSLYFGPGSTDTQYF.